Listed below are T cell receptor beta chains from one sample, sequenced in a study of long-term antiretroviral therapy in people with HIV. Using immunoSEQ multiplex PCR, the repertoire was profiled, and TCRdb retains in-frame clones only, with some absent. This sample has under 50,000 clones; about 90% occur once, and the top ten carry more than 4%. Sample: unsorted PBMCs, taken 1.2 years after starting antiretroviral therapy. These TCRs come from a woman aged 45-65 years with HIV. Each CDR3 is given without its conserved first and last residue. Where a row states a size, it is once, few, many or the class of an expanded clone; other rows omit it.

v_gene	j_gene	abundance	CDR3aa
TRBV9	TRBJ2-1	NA	ASSVVPDSYNEQF
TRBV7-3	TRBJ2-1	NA	ASSPSSGPSSYNEQF
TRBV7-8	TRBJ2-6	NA	ASSLATLRRSFSSGANVLT
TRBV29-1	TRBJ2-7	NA	SVTTGGNEQY
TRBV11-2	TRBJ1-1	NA	ASSLESRTEAF
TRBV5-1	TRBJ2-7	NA	ASREGGGIYEQY
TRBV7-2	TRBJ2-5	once	ASRRGQLLAGTAETQY
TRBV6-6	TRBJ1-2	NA	ASSLTGPYGYT
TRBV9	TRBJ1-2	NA	ASSAGTGASVDYGYT
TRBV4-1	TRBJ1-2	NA	ASSQPGRYYGYT
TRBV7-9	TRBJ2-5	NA	ASSPKAQETQY
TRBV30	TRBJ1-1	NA	AWSSGRANTEAF
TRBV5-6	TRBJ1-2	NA	ASRSQGQGLNGYT
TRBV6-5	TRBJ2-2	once	ASSYRDRVTGELF
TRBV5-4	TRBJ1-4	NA	ASSTQTGQTNEKLF
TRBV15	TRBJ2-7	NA	ATSRNLGGAREQY
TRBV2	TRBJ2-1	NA	ASSLGLAGAQGQF
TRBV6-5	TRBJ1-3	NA	ASSYTQGSAGNTIY
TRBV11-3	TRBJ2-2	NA	ASSLTAGDHFSGELF
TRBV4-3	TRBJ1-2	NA	ASSQDRWGGYGYT
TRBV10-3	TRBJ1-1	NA	AISGQGGNTEAF
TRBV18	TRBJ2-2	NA	ASHRGTPTPNTGELF
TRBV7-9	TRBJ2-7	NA	ASSRDGSYEQY
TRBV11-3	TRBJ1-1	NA	ASSLDSNTEAF